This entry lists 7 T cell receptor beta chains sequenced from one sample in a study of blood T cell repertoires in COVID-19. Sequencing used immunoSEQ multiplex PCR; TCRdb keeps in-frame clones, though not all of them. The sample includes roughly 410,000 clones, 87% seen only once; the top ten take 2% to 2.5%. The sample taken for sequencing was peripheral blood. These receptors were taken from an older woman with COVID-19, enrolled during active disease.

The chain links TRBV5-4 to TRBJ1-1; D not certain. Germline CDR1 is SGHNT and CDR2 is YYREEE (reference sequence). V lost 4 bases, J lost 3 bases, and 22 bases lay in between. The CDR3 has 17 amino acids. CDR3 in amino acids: CASSPGLPLGRHTEAFF. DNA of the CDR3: TGTGCCAGCAGCCCGGGGTTGCCTTTGGGGAGGCACACTGAAGCTTTCTTT. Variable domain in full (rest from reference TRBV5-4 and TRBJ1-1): ETGVTQSPTHLIKTRGQQVTLRCSSQSGHNTVSWYQQALGQGPQFIFQYYREEENGRGNFPPRFSGLQFPNYSSELNVNALELDDSALYLCASSPGLPLGRHTEAFFGQGTRLTVV.

In DNA form, the CDR3 reads TGTGCCACCAGCAGGGGGCTTGGCACAGATACGCAGTATTTT. Protein: CATSRGLGTDTQYF. This chain uses TRBV24-1 with TRBJ2-3; 8 nucleotides agree with TRBD1. Germline V gives CDR1 KGHDR, CDR2 SFDVKD. V lost 7 bases, J lost 1 base, and 3 bases stayed unmatched. The CDR3 length is 14 residues.

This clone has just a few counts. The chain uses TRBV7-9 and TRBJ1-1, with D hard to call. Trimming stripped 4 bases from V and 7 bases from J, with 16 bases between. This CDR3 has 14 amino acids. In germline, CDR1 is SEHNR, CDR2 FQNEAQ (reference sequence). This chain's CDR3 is CASSSPREAGEAFF. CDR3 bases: TGTGCCAGCAGCTCCCCCAGAGAGGCCGGTGAAGCTTTCTTT.

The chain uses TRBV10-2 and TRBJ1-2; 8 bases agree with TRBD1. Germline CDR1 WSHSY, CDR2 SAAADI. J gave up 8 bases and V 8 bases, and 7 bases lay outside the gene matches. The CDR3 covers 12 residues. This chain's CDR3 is CASGQGGGGYTF. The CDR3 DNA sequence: TGCGCCAGCGGACAGGGAGGGGGAGGCTACACCTTC.

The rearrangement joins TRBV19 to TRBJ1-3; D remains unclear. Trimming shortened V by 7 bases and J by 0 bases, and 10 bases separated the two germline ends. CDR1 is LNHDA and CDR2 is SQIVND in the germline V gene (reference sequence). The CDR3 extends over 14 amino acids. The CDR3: CASNEGSSGNTIYF. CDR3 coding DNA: TGTGCCAGTAACGAGGGAAGCTCTGGAAACACCATATATTTT.

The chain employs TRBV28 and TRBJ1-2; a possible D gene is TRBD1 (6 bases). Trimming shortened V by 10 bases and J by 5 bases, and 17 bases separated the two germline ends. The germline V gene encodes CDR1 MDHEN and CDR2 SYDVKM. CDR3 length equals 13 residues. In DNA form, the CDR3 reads TGTGCCACCCTGGACAGTGCGAGGTATGGCTACACCTTC. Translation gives CATLDSARYGYTF.

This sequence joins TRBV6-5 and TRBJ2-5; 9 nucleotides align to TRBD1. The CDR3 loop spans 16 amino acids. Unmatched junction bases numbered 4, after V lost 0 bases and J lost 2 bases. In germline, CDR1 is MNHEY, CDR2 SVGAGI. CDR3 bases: TGTGCCAGCAGTTACTCAGGGACAGGGAAACAAGAGACCCAGTACTTC. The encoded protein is CASSYSGTGKQETQYF.